Following are 27 T cell receptor beta chains from one sample sequenced in a study of control samples from healthy donors and cancer patients. Assay used: immunoSEQ multiplex PCR; TCRdb lists only in-frame clones, some missing. The sample yields around 100,000 clones, about nine tenths seen once. Input material: blood. The receptors shown here come from a woman between 18 and 30 years old in good health.

V gene TRBV7-7 combines with J gene TRBJ1-4, with D possibly TRBD1 on 5 matching bases. CDR1 and CDR2 (germline): SSHAT, FNYEAQ (reference sequence). There are 13 residues in the CDR3. V was pared by 11 bases and J by 8 bases, with 18 bases between. The CDR3 region has the DNA TGTGCCGACCGCGGTGCGGGGGAGGAAAAACTGTTTTTT. It specifies CADRGAGEEKLFF.

The gene calls are TRBV7-3 and TRBJ1-1; a possible D gene is TRBD1 (6 bases). In germline, CDR1 is SGHTA, CDR2 FQGTGA. Trimming removed 5 bases at V and 5 bases at J, with 9 bases between. The CDR3 is 12 residues long. CDR3 coding DNA: TGTGCCAGCAGCACCCAGGGGACTGAAGCTTTCTTT. Translation gives CASSTQGTEAFF. The full variable domain, its missing parts supplied by reference TRBV7-3 and TRBJ1-1, is GAGVSQTPSNKVTEKGKYVELRCDPISGHTALYWYRQSLGQGPEFLIYFQGTGAADDSGLPNDRFFAVRPEGSVSTLKIQRTERGDSAVYLCASSTQGTEAFFGQGTRLTVV.

This clone has more than one count but fewer than ten. The V call is TRBV5-1, the J call TRBJ2-2; D is ambiguous. Germline CDR1 and CDR2: SGHRS and YFSETQ. Trimming took 7 bases from V and 6 from J, leaving 16 bases between them. This CDR3 has 14 amino acids. In nucleotides, the CDR3 is TGCGCCAGCTCCCTAGGGAATCCGGCCGGGGAGCTGTTTTTT. Translating gives CASSLGNPAGELFF.

V gene TRBV5-6 combines with J gene TRBJ2-5, with TRBD1 identical over 9 bases. Germline CDR1 reads SGHDT; CDR2 reads YYEEEE. The CDR3 sequence is 15 residues long. The V gene end was trimmed by 3 bases and the J gene end by 5 bases; junction bases not matched to a gene: 8. The CDR3 loop reads CASSSRQGGEETQYF. CDR3 DNA sequence: TGTGCCAGCAGCTCGAGACAGGGGGGTGAGGAGACCCAGTACTTC.

The chain joins TRBV11-2 to TRBJ1-1, with D tentatively TRBD1 (5 bases). V dropped 1 base and J dropped 3 bases, with 21 bases sitting between them. Germline-derived CDR1 and CDR2 are SGHAT and FQNNGV. This CDR3 contains 18 residues. CDR3 sequence reads: CASSLVRVRVWGHTEAFF. The CDR3 coding sequence is TGTGCCAGCAGCTTAGTCCGCGTCAGGGTATGGGGTCACACTGAAGCTTTCTTT.

The rearrangement uses TRBV9 and TRBJ1-1; no firm D call. The germline CDR1 and CDR2 sequences are SGDLS and YYNGEE. The germline V and J ends were trimmed by 3 bases and 0 bases, with 12 bases remaining between them. This CDR3 comprises 15 residues. The CDR3 bases are TGTGCCAGCAGCGAATCGAATATTATGAACACTGAAGCTTTCTTT. Its protein is CASSESNIMNTEAFF.

V is TRBV3-1 (or the pseudogene TRBV3-2) and J is TRBJ2-7, with 9 nucleotides matching TRBD1. The junction had 7 bases not matched to a gene; V was cut back by 4 bases and J by 3 bases. The germline gives CDR1 LGHDT, CDR2 YNNKEL (reference sequence). The CDR3 spans 15 residues. The CDR3 here is CASSPSPGQGYEQYF. The CDR3 nucleotides are TGTGCCAGCAGCCCCTCTCCGGGACAGGGCTACGAGCAGTACTTC.

V gene TRBV2 combines with J gene TRBJ2-7; 12 bases map to TRBD1. Unmatched junction bases numbered 10, after V lost 4 bases and J lost 6 bases. Germline V gene data show CDR1 as SNHLY and CDR2 as FYNNEI. This CDR3 comprises 16 residues. DNA of the CDR3: TGTGCCAGCAGTGTCACCCGGGACAGGGGGCTTGGCGAGCAGTACTTC. Protein: CASSVTRDRGLGEQYF.

CDR3 sequence: CASSPTGTPLDGYTF. CDR3 DNA: TGTGCCAGCAGTCCTACCGGGACGCCCCTCGATGGCTACACCTTC. V usage is TRBV27 and J usage is TRBJ1-2; D possibly corresponds to TRBD1 (5 bases). Deletions cut 5 bases from V and 6 bases from J, with 19 bases between. The germline CDR1 and CDR2 sequences are MNHEY and SMNVEV (reference sequence). CDR3 length equals 15 residues.

This chain connects TRBV5-5 to TRBJ1-1; D gene uncertain. CDR3 length: 13 residues. Germline V gene sequence: CDR1 SGHKS, CDR2 YYEKEE (reference sequence). V was shortened by 3 bases and J by 1 base, with 7 bases between the two germline ends. This chain's CDR3 is CASSSPGNTEAFF. CDR3 DNA sequence: TGTGCCAGCAGCTCCCCGGGGAACACTGAAGCTTTCTTT. Variable domain in full (rest from reference TRBV5-5 and TRBJ1-1): DAGVTQSPTHLIKTRGQQVTLRCSPISGHKSVSWYQQVLGQGPQFIFQYYEKEERGRGNFPDRFSARQFPNYSSELNVNALLLGDSALYLCASSSPGNTEAFFGQGTRLTVV.

The chain joins TRBV5-1 to TRBJ1-2; 8 nucleotides agree with TRBD1. The V and J ends lost 4 bases and 4 bases, in that order; junction bases with no gene match: 15. CDR1 is SGHRS and CDR2 is YFSETQ in the germline V gene. The CDR3 totals 17 residues. The CDR3 loop reads CASSPGQAERWGYGYTF. The CDR3 DNA reads as TGCGCCAGCAGCCCGGGACAGGCCGAACGGTGGGGCTATGGCTACACCTTC. The whole variable domain, filled in from reference TRBV5-1 and TRBJ1-2, reads KAGVTQTPRYLIKTRGQQVTLSCSPISGHRSVSWYQQTPGQGLQFLFEYFSETQRNKGNFPGRFSGRQFSNSRSEMNVSTLELGDSALYLCASSPGQAERWGYGYTFGSGTRLTVV.

The CDR3 DNA reads TGTGCCAGCAGCGGACAGACTCCCACTGAAGCTTTCTTT. Translating gives CASSGQTPTEAFF. The chain links TRBV12-3 or TRBV12-4 to TRBJ1-1, with a possible D match to TRBD1 (6 bases). V lost 6 bases to trimming and J lost 4 bases, with 12 bases between them. CDR3 length equals 13 residues.

This chain connects TRBV4-1 to TRBJ1-6; a weak D match, TRBD1 (5 bases). Germline lookup yields CDR1 MGHRA and CDR2 YSYEKL. The CDR3 is 14 amino acids. Trimming left V 4 bases short and J 5 bases short, with 9 bases between. The DNA for the CDR3 is TGCGCCAGCAGCCTCCGGGACGATAATTCACCCCTCCACTTT. Residues: CASSLRDDNSPLHF.

The rearrangement uses TRBV6-6 and TRBJ1-5, with D uncertain. In germline, CDR1 is MNHNY, CDR2 SVGAGI (reference sequence). This CDR3 comprises 18 residues. V lost 6 bases and J lost 0, with 21 bases in between. As DNA, the CDR3 is TGTGCCAGCAGCCGATCCCTGACCACACTAATTAGCAATCAGCCCCAGCATTTT. It translates to CASSRSLTTLISNQPQHF.

The chain joins TRBV19 to TRBJ1-5, with a weak D call TRBD1 (6 bases). Germline V gene sequence: CDR1 LNHDA, CDR2 SQIVND (reference sequence). Trimming pared 5 bases from V and 2 bases from J, leaving 13 bases between. This CDR3 comprises 15 residues. The DNA of the CDR3 is TGTGCCAGTAGTTCTCAAAGACAGGGCAATCAGCCCCAGCATTTT. Protein product: CASSSQRQGNQPQHF.

The J gene is TRBJ2-3, the V gene TRBV5-1, with TRBD2 matching 8 bases. Germline values: CDR1 SGHRS, CDR2 YFSETQ. J was trimmed by 2 bases and V by 5 bases; bases with no gene match: 7. The CDR3 sequence is 15 residues long. The CDR3 loop is CASSLAGGFTDTQYF. DNA of the CDR3: TGCGCCAGCAGTCTGGCGGGGGGTTTCACAGATACGCAGTATTTT.

The chain has TRBV28 and TRBJ2-1, with TRBD2 identical over 9 bases. CDR1 is MDHEN, CDR2 SYDVKM, per germline. The CDR3 extends over 14 amino acids. The V gene end was trimmed by 5 bases and the J gene end by 6 bases; junction bases not matched to a gene: 5. In DNA, the CDR3 is TGTGCCAGCAGTGTCCAGCGGGGGGTCAATGAGCAGTTCTTC. Its translation is CASSVQRGVNEQFF.

The V gene is TRBV7-2, the J gene TRBJ1-5; tentative D call: TRBD1 (6 bases). Germline V gene sequence: CDR1 SGHTA, CDR2 FQGNSA. V dropped 4 bases and J dropped 6 bases, with 16 bases sitting between them. The CDR3 length is 15 residues. The CDR3 sequence: CASSSLGGAGQPQHF. The CDR3 DNA reads TGTGCCAGCAGCTCCCTCGGGGGGGCGGGTCAGCCCCAGCATTTT.

The chain is built from TRBV5-1 and TRBJ2-7; 11 bases are shared with TRBD1. V shed 4 bases, J shed 3 bases, and the junction held 3 bases outside the gene matches. Looked up from germline, CDR1 is SGHRS and CDR2 is YFSETQ. The CDR3 sequence is 14 residues long. The CDR3 sequence is CASSTGTGGYEQYF. As DNA, the CDR3 is TGCGCCAGCAGCACGGGGACAGGGGGCTACGAGCAGTACTTC.

This clone appeared a single time. The chain uses TRBV5-6 and TRBJ1-5; no clear D gene. Germline V CDR1 and CDR2: SGHDT, YYEEEE. V was clipped by 0 bases and J by 4 bases, with 11 bases between them. CDR3 length equals 15 residues. DNA of the CDR3: TGTGCCAGCAGCTTGGCCCCAGGCCCGAATCAGCCCCAGCATTTT. Its translation is CASSLAPGPNQPQHF.

The chain couples TRBV4-1 to TRBJ1-5; 8 nucleotides agree with TRBD1. J gave up 4 bases and V 5 bases, and 19 bases lay outside the gene matches. The CDR3 consists of 19 residues. The germline gives CDR1 MGHRA, CDR2 YSYEKL. Here the CDR3 DNA reads TGCGCCAGCAGCACATCCAAGCCATTAGGACAGGGAGGGAATCAGCCCCAGCATTTT. Its translation: CASSTSKPLGQGGNQPQHF.

The CDR3 loop is CASGGQPEAISGNTIYF. The CDR3 coding sequence is TGTGCTAGTGGGGGACAGCCAGAAGCAATCTCTGGAAACACCATATATTTT. The J gene is TRBJ1-3, the V gene TRBV12-5, with 7 bases aligning to TRBD1. The J segment lost 0 bases and the V segment lost 6 bases, leaving 11 bases of the junction unmatched. This CDR3 is 17 amino acids long. The V gene's germline CDR1 is LGHNT and CDR2 FRNRAP.

The CDR3: CATSRDRGSQYF. The CDR3 DNA is TGTGCCACCAGCAGAGACAGAGGATCGCAGTATTTT. The J gene is TRBJ2-3, the V gene TRBV15; D not resolved. Germline CDR1 reads LNHNV; CDR2 reads YYDKDF (reference sequence). The CDR3 runs 12 residues. Trimming shortened V by 0 bases and J by 10 bases, and 8 bases separated the two germline ends.

V gene TRBV4-2 combines with J gene TRBJ2-5; TRBD1 matches at 9 bases. The CDR3 covers 16 residues. The V gene's germline CDR1 is LGHNA and CDR2 YNFKEQ. The V segment lost 4 bases and the J segment 2 bases; nucleotides outside the gene matches: 8. This CDR3 reads CASSLPMGQGQETQYF. The CDR3 coding sequence is TGTGCCAGCAGCCTGCCTATGGGACAGGGACAAGAGACCCAGTACTTC.

This rearrangement joins TRBV18 to TRBJ2-3; D may match TRBD1 or TRBD2 (5 bases each). The CDR3 is 14 residues long. Deletions cut 8 bases from V and 7 bases from J, with 19 bases between. CDR1 and CDR2 from the germline V gene are KGHSH and LQKENI. CDR3 DNA sequence: TGTGCCAGCAAAGCGCAGGGAGCTGATAATACGCAGTATTTT. The encoded protein is CASKAQGADNTQYF.

This chain joins TRBV7-3 and TRBJ2-6; D is perhaps TRBD1 (5 bases). The CDR3 runs to 16 residues. Germline V gene lookup returns CDR1 SGHTA and CDR2 FQGTGA. Trimming took 0 bases from V and 4 from J, leaving 10 bases between them. The CDR3 DNA is TGTGCCAGCAGCTTAACGGCAGGGCCCGGGGCCAACGTCCTGACTTTC. Encoded protein: CASSLTAGPGANVLTF.

The chain couples TRBV7-3 to TRBJ1-1; weak D call: TRBD1 (5 bases). This CDR3 has 15 amino acids. Germline V gene sequence: CDR1 SGHTA, CDR2 FQGTGA. The V end lost 5 bases, the J end lost 6 bases, and 19 bases lay between the germline ends. CDR3 DNA sequence: TGTGCCAGCAGCCGCAATCCGACAGATCCCCCTGAAGCTTTCTTT. Translation: CASSRNPTDPPEAFF. Based on the CDR3 plus reference TRBV7-3 and TRBJ1-1, the full variable domain is GAGVSQTPSNKVTEKGKYVELRCDPISGHTALYWYRQSLGQGPEFLIYFQGTGAADDSGLPNDRFFAVRPEGSVSTLKIQRTERGDSAVYLCASSRNPTDPPEAFFGQGTRLTVV.